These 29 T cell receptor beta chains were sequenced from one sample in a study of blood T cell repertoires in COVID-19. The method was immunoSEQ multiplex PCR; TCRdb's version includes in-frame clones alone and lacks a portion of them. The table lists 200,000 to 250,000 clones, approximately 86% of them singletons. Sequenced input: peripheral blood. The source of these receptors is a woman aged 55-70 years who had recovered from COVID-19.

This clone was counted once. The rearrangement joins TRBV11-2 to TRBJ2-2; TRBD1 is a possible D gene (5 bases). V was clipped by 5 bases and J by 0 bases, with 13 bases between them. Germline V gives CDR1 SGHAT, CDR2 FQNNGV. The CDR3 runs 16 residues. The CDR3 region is CASSIYRTTNTGELFF. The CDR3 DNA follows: TGTGCCAGCAGCATATATCGGACAACGAACACCGGGGAGCTGTTTTTT.

The CDR3 DNA is TGTGCCAGCACCCTTGGTAGTGTAAGCGAGACCCAGTACTTC. It codes for CASTLGSVSETQYF. The genes are TRBV5-4 and TRBJ2-5; unclear D gene. This CDR3 spans 14 amino acids. The V end was cut by 6 bases, the J end by 5 bases, with 17 bases between. The germline gives CDR1 SGHNT, CDR2 YYREEE (reference sequence).

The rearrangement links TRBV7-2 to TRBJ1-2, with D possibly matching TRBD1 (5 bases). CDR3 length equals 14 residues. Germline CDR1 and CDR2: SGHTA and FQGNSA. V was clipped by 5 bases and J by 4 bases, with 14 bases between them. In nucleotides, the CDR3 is TGTGCCAGCAGCCCAGTCCGGGGACTCTATGGCTACACCTTC. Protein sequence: CASSPVRGLYGYTF.

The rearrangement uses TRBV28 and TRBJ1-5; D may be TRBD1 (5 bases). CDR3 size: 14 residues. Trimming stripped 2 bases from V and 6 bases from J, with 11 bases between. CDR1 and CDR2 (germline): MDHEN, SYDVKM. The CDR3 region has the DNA TGTGCCAGCAGTTTAGCCCGGGGGACTCAGCCCCAGCATTTT. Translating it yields CASSLARGTQPQHF. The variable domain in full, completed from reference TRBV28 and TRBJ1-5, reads DVKVTQSSRYLVKRTGEKVFLECVQDMDHENMFWYRQDPGLGLRLIYFSYDVKMKEKGDIPEGYSVSREKKERFSLILESASTNQTSMYLCASSLARGTQPQHFGDGTRLSIL.

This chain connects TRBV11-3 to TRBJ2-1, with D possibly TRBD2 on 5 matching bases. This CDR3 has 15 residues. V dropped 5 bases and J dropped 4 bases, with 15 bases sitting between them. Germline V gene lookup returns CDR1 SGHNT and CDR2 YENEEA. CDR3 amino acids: CASSPPGSGYNEQFF. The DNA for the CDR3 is TGTGCCAGCAGCCCCCCGGGGAGCGGATACAATGAGCAGTTCTTC.

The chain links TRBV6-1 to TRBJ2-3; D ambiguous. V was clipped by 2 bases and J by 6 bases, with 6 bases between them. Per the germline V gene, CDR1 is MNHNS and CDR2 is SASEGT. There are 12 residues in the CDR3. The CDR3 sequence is CASSEQVDTQYF. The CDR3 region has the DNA TGTGCCAGCAGTGAACAGGTGGATACGCAGTATTTT.

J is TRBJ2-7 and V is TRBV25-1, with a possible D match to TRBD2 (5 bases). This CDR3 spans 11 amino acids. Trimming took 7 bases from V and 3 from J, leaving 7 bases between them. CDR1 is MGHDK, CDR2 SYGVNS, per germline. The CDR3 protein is CASTGSYEQYF. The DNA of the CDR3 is TGTGCCAGCACTGGGAGCTACGAGCAGTACTTC.

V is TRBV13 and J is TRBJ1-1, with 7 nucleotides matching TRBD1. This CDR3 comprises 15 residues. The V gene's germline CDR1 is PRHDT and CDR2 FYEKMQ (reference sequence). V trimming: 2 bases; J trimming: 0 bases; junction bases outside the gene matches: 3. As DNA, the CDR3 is TGTGCCAGCAGCTTACGACAGGGACTGAACACTGAAGCTTTCTTT. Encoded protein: CASSLRQGLNTEAFF.

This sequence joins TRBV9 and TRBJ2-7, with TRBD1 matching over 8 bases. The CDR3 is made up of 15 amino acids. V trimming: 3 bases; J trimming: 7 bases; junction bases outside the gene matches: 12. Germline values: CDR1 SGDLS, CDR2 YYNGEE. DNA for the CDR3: TGTGCCAGCAGCGCCGGACAGGGCCAGCTTCGGGAGCAGTACTTC. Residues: CASSAGQGQLREQYF.

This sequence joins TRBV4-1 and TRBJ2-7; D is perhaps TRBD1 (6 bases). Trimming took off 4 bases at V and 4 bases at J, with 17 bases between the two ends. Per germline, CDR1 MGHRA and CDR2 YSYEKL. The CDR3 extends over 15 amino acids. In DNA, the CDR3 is TGCGCCAGCAGCCTAGGGGGACGGTTAGCGTACGAGCAGTACTTC. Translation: CASSLGGRLAYEQYF.

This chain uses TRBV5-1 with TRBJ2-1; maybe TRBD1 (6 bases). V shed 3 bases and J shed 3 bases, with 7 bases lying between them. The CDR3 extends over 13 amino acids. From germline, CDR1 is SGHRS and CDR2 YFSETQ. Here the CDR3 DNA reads TGCGCCAGCAGCTCGGACAGCTACAATGAGCAGTTCTTC. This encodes CASSSDSYNEQFF.

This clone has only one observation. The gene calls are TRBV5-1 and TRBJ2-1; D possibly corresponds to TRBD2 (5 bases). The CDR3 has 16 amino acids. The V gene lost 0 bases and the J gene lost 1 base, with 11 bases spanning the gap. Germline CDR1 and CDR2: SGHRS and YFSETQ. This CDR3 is CASSLDGDVSYNEQFF. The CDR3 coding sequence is TGCGCCAGCAGCTTGGACGGGGATGTTTCCTACAATGAGCAGTTCTTC.

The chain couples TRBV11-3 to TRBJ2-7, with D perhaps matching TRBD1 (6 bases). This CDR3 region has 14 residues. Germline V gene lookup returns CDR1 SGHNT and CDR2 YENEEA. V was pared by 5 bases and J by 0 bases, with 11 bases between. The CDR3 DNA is TGTGCCAGCAGCCCTGGACAGAGCTCCTACGAGCAGTACTTC. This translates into CASSPGQSSYEQYF. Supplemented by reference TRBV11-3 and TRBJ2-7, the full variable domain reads EAGVVQSPRYKIIEKKQPVAFWCNPISGHNTLYWYLQNLGQGPELLIRYENEEAVDDSQLPKDRFSAERLKGVDSTLKIQPAELGDSAVYLCASSPGQSSYEQYFGPGTRLTVT.

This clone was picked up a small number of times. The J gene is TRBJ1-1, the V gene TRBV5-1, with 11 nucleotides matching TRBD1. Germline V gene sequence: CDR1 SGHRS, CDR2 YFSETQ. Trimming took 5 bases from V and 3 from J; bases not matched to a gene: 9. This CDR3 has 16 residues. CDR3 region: CASRAGTGGLYTEAFF. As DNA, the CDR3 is TGCGCCAGCAGGGCCGGGACAGGGGGTCTGTACACTGAAGCTTTCTTT. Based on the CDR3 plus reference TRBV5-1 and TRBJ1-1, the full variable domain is KAGVTQTPRYLIKTRGQQVTLSCSPISGHRSVSWYQQTPGQGLQFLFEYFSETQRNKGNFPGRFSGRQFSNSRSEMNVSTLELGDSALYLCASRAGTGGLYTEAFFGQGTRLTVV.

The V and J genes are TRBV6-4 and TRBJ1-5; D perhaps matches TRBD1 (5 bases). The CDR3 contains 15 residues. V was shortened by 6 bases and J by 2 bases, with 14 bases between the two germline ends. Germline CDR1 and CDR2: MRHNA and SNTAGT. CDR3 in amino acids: CASSQTAYGNQPQHF. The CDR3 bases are TGTGCCAGCAGCCAGACAGCGTATGGCAATCAGCCCCAGCATTTT.

CDR3 protein: CASSQGAGTGDLNTQYF. The DNA of the CDR3 is TGCGCCAGCAGCCAAGGAGCGGGGACCGGTGACTTGAATACGCAGTATTTT. V gene TRBV4-1 combines with J gene TRBJ2-3, with TRBD2 matching 7 bases. V gave up 1 base and J gave up 7 bases; unmatched junction bases: 14. There are 17 residues in the CDR3. Germline assignment: CDR1 MGHRA and CDR2 YSYEKL.

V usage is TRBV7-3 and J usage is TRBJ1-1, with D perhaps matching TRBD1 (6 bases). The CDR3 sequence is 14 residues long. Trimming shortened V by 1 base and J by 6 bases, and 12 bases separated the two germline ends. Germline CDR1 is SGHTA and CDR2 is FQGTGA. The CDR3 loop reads CASSLNRVRAEAFF. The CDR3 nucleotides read TGTGCCAGCAGCTTAAACAGGGTGAGGGCTGAAGCTTTCTTT.

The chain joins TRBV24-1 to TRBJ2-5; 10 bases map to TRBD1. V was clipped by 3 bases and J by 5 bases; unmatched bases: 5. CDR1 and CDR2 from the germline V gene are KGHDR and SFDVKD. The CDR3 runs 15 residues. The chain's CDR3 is CATSDGGQGYETQYF. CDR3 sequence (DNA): TGTGCCACCAGTGATGGGGGACAGGGGTACGAGACCCAGTACTTC.

CDR3 nucleotide sequence: TGTGCCAGCAGCCCGACAGGGTATTCGGGCGAGCAGTACTTC. This codes for CASSPTGYSGEQYF. The chain is built from TRBV11-1 and TRBJ2-7, with 7 bases aligning to TRBD1. J lost 6 bases, V lost 5 bases, and 10 bases had no gene match. This CDR3 region has 14 residues. CDR1 SGHAT and CDR2 FQDESV come from the germline V gene (reference sequence).

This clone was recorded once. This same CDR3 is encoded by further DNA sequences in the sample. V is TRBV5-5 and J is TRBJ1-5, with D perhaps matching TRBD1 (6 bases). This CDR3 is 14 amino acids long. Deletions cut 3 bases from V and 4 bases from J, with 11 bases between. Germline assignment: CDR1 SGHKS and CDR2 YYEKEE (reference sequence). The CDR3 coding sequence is TGTGCCAGCAGCTATCTAGGGGGAAATCAGCCCCAGCATTTT. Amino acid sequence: CASSYLGGNQPQHF. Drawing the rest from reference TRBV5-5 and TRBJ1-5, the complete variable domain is DAGVTQSPTHLIKTRGQQVTLRCSPISGHKSVSWYQQVLGQGPQFIFQYYEKEERGRGNFPDRFSARQFPNYSSELNVNALLLGDSALYLCASSYLGGNQPQHFGDGTRLSIL.

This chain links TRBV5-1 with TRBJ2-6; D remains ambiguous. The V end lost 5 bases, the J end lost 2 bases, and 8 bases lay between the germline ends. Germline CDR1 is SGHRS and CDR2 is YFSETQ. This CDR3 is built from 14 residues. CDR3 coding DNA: TGCGCCAGCAGAGAGAGTGCTGGGGCCAACGTCCTGACTTTC. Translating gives CASRESAGANVLTF.

The CDR3 DNA reads as TGTGCCACCAGCAGGGACGGGGCCCAGCATTTT. Protein sequence: CATSRDGAQHF. V usage is TRBV15 and J usage is TRBJ1-5, with D hard to call. CDR3 length: 11 amino acids. Germline assignment: CDR1 LNHNV and CDR2 YYDKDF (reference sequence). V was clipped by 3 bases and J by 11 bases, with 8 bases between them.

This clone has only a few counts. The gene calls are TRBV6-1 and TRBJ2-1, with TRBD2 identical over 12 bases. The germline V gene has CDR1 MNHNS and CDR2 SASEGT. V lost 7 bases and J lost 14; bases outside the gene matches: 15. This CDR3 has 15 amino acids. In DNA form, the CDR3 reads TGTGCCAGCACCACTCCGGGACTAGCGGGCCCCAGCGAGTTCTTC. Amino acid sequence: CASTTPGLAGPSEFF.

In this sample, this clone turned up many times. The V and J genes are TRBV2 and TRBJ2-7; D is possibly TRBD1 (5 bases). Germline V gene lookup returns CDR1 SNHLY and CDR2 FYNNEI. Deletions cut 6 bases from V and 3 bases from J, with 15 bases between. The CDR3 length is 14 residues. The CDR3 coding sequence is TGTGCCAGCAGGAAGGACACATCCGACTACGAGCAGTACTTC. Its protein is CASRKDTSDYEQYF.

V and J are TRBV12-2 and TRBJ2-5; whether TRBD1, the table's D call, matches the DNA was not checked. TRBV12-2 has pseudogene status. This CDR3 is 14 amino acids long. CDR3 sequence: CASRLDRDRKTQYF. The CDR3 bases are TGTGCAAGTCGCTTAGACCGGGACAGAAAGACCCAGTACTTC.

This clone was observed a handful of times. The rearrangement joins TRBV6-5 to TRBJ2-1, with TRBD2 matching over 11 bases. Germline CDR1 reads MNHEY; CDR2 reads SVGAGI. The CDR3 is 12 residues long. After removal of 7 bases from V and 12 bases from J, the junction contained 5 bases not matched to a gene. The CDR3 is CASKTSGGTQFF. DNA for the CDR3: TGTGCCAGCAAAACTAGCGGGGGTACGCAGTTCTTC.

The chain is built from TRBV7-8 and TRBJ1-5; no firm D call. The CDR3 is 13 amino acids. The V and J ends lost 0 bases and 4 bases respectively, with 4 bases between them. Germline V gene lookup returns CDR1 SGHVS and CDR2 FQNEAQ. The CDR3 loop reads CASSLAQNQPQHF. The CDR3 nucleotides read TGTGCCAGCAGCTTAGCACAAAATCAGCCCCAGCATTTT.

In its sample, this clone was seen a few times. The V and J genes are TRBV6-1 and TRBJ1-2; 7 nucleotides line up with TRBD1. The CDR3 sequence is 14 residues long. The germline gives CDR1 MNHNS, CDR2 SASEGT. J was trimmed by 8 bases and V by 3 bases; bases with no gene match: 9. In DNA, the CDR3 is TGTGCCAGCAGTGACCTGACAGGGTTATGGGGCTACACCTTC. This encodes CASSDLTGLWGYTF.

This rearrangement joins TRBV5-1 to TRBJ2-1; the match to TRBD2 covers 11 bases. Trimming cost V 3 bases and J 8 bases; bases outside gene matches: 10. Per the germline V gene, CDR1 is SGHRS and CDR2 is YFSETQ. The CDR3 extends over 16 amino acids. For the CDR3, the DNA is TGCGCCAGCAGCTCCCGGGGTAGCGGGGGGGCCCATGAGCAGTTCTTC. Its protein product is CASSSRGSGGAHEQFF.